Presented here are 15 T cell receptor beta chains from one specimen sequenced in a study of blood T cells in healthy people across ages. Through a sample-barcoded 5' primer and a J-beta primer mix, a second PCR was run for roughly 6 to 11 cycles. TCRdb re-called the 5' RACE reads through MiXCR, storing one row per CDR3 protein. This sample yields about 900,000 distinct CDR3 sequences, of which roughly 52% are seen a single time; around an eighth belongs to the top ten. The sequenced sample was blood. Every receptor here comes from a man aged 30 to 39 in good health.

This clonotype has just a few counts. This sequence joins TRBV20-1 and TRBJ2-3, with 8 bases fitting TRBD2. CDR1 is DFQATT and CDR2 is SNEGSKA in the germline V gene (reference sequence). The CDR3 extends over 13 amino acids. V was pared by 5 bases and J by 5 bases, with 6 bases of the junction left unmatched. The CDR3 sequence is CSAVRGGIDTQYF. The CDR3 coding sequence is TGCAGTGCTGTACGGGGGGGAATAGATACGCAGTATTTT.

This chain joins TRBV20-1 and TRBJ2-1, with TRBD2 matching 8 bases. V was pared by 6 bases and J by 6 bases, with 7 bases of the junction left unmatched. The CDR3 loop spans 13 amino acids. From germline, CDR1 is DFQATT and CDR2 SNEGSKA (reference sequence). The CDR3 region is CSASGLVRNEQFF. In nucleotides, the CDR3 is TGCAGTGCCTCGGGACTAGTCCGCAATGAGCAGTTCTTC.

This clonotype appeared a few times. The chain carries TRBV5-1 and TRBJ2-6, with 7 bases matching TRBD1. This CDR3 is 18 amino acids long. Germline assignment: CDR1 SGHRS and CDR2 YFSETQ. Unmatched junction bases numbered 10, after V lost 4 bases and J lost 0 bases. The CDR3 protein is CASSGTEGISSGANVLTF. CDR3 DNA sequence: TGCGCCAGCAGCGGGACAGAGGGTATATCCTCTGGGGCCAACGTCCTGACTTTC.

The chain joins TRBV24-1 to TRBJ2-7, with D possibly matching TRBD2 (5 bases). Trimming cost V 9 bases and J 3 bases, with 14 bases left between them. There are 13 residues in the CDR3. Per germline, CDR1 KGHDR and CDR2 SFDVKD. Written as DNA, the CDR3 is TGTGCCACCGGTCGAGGGCAGGACTACGAGCAGTACTTC. The encoded protein is CATGRGQDYEQYF.

The chain joins TRBV6-1 to TRBJ2-5; possibly TRBD1 or TRBD2 for D (5 bases each). V lost 7 bases and J lost 5, with 14 bases in between. The CDR3 spans 13 residues. Germline loops: CDR1 MNHNS, CDR2 SASEGT. The CDR3 DNA reads TGTGCCAGCACAGTGGGACCCCAGGAGACCCAGTACTTC. It yields the protein CASTVGPQETQYF.

The rearrangement joins TRBV3-1 to TRBJ2-1, with a possible D match to TRBD2 (6 bases). V lost 1 base, J lost 8 bases, and 12 bases lay in between. Germline CDR1 LGHDT, CDR2 YNNKEL (reference sequence). The CDR3 contains 14 residues. CDR3 sequence reads: CASSQGPQRDEQFF. The CDR3 nucleotides read TGTGCCAGCAGCCAAGGTCCTCAGCGGGATGAGCAGTTCTTC.

The V and J genes are TRBV27 and TRBJ2-1, with TRBD2 matching 13 bases. Trimming cost V 3 bases and J 6 bases; bases outside gene matches: 2. Germline CDR1 is MNHEY and CDR2 is SMNVEV (reference sequence). This CDR3 has 15 residues. CDR3 loop: CASSLGLAGFNEQFF. The DNA of the CDR3 is TGTGCCAGCAGTTTGGGACTAGCGGGGTTCAATGAGCAGTTCTTC.

This clonotype was recorded once. The rearrangement links TRBV7-9 to TRBJ2-4; 7 bases align to TRBD1. The junction had 7 bases not matched to a gene; V was cut back by 5 bases and J by 0 bases. Germline V CDR1 and CDR2: SEHNR, FQNEAQ (reference sequence). The CDR3 length is 16 residues. Here the CDR3 DNA reads TGTGCCAGCAGCCCACCGACAGGGAGAGCCAAAAACATTCAGTACTTC. It encodes CASSPPTGRAKNIQYF.

The rearrangement uses TRBV20-1 and TRBJ1-2, with TRBD1 matching over 7 bases. Germline trimming cut 4 bases from V and 7 bases from J; bases unmatched to any gene: 15. The CDR3 contains 15 residues. Germline assignment: CDR1 DFQATT and CDR2 SNEGSKA (reference sequence). The CDR3 reads CSATDTTGKRGGYTF. CDR3 nucleotides: TGCAGTGCTACCGACACGACAGGGAAGAGGGGTGGCTACACCTTC.

This clonotype has a count of ten or more. The CDR3 region is CASRGAEHNEQFF. The CDR3 nucleotides are TGTGCCAGTCGGGGGGCGGAACACAATGAGCAGTTCTTC. The genes are TRBV27 and TRBJ2-1, with D maybe TRBD2 (7 bases). The germline V and J ends were trimmed by 9 bases and 5 bases, with 14 bases remaining between them. CDR3 length: 13 amino acids. Germline CDR1 is MNHEY and CDR2 is SMNVEV (reference sequence).

This clonotype was recorded only once. The J gene is TRBJ2-7, the V gene TRBV5-6; no definite D call. The CDR3 sequence is 11 residues long. Trimming removed 4 bases at V and 6 bases at J, with 8 bases between. Germline V CDR1 and CDR2: SGHDT, YYEEEE. Here the CDR3 reads CASSRKGEQYF. DNA for the CDR3: TGTGCCAGCAGCCGCAAAGGCGAGCAGTACTTC.

The chain uses TRBV27 and TRBJ2-5; possible D gene TRBD2, 6 bases. V was trimmed by 5 bases and J by 5 bases, leaving 18 bases between them. This CDR3 has 15 residues. The germline V gene encodes CDR1 MNHEY and CDR2 SMNVEV (reference sequence). CDR3 protein: CASSPFARRVETQYF. In DNA form, the CDR3 reads TGTGCCAGCAGTCCCTTTGCGCGGAGGGTGGAGACCCAGTACTTC.

This clonotype was detected only a few times. V gene TRBV15 combines with J gene TRBJ1-2, with 7 bases lining up with TRBD1. The CDR3 is 16 amino acids. The V segment lost 3 bases and the J segment 6 bases; nucleotides outside the gene matches: 13. The germline V gene encodes CDR1 LNHNV and CDR2 YYDKDF (reference sequence). Here the CDR3 reads CATSSSTGLEVDGYTF. Here the CDR3 DNA reads TGTGCCACCAGCAGCTCGACAGGGCTGGAGGTGGATGGCTACACCTTC.

The chain couples TRBV20-1 to TRBJ2-2; 11 nucleotides align to TRBD2. V lost 1 base, J lost 4 bases, and 8 bases stayed unmatched. Per the germline V gene, CDR1 is DFQATT and CDR2 is SNEGSKA (reference sequence). There are 17 residues in the CDR3. The CDR3 loop is CSARAALTSGVTGELFF. CDR3 in DNA: TGCAGTGCTAGAGCTGCCCTGACTAGCGGGGTCACCGGGGAGCTGTTTTTT.

The V gene is TRBV15, the J gene TRBJ1-5, with 7 bases identical to TRBD1. The J segment lost 3 bases and the V segment lost 1 base, leaving 12 bases of the junction unmatched. Germline assignment: CDR1 LNHNV and CDR2 YYDKDF (reference sequence). This CDR3 contains 18 residues. The CDR3 loop reads CATSRALGQVGLNQPQHF. The CDR3, as DNA: TGTGCCACCAGCAGAGCCCTCGGACAGGTTGGGCTCAATCAGCCCCAGCATTTT.